Following are 22 T cell receptor beta chains from one sample sequenced in a study of low-dose radiotherapy and immunotherapy resistance in tumors. Alpha and beta chains were covered, as first-strand cDNA relied on TRAV- and TRBV-specific primers. With a constant-region primer and a V-primer adapter, TCRs were subjected to 20 PCR cycles of amplification. MiXCR, applied by TCRdb to the reads, yields one record per CDR3 protein. The data show around 100,000 distinct CDR3 sequences, 20% to 25% seen once. Time point specified: after trial treatment. As for treatment: LDRT plus nivolumab, ipilimumab, low-dose cyclophosphamide and aspirin (RACIN trial). The sample here was PBMCs, taken after low-dose radiotherapy plus immunotherapy. The receptors derive from a female donor with ovarian cancer.

This clonotype has at least ten counts. The chain has TRBV5-1 and TRBJ2-2; D is possibly TRBD1 (6 bases). CDR3 length: 15 residues. Germline CDR1 and CDR2: SGHRS and YFSETQ. V was cut by 2 bases and J by 2 bases, with 10 bases left in between. DNA of the CDR3: TGCGCCAGCAGCTTAAGGACAGAAAACACCGGGGAGCTGTTTTTT. Its translation is CASSLRTENTGELFF.

This clonotype was recorded many times. The chain couples TRBV7-2 to TRBJ2-1, with D maybe TRBD2 (6 bases). V lost 7 bases and J 6 bases, leaving 19 bases between the germline ends. CDR3 size: 15 residues. Germline V gene sequence: CDR1 SGHTA, CDR2 FQGNSA. The CDR3 sequence: CASTKAEGWGNEQFF. CDR3 sequence (DNA): TGTGCCAGCACCAAAGCGGAGGGGTGGGGCAATGAGCAGTTCTTC. Full variable domain (rest looked up from reference TRBV7-2 and TRBJ2-1): GAGVSQSPSNKVTEKGKDVELRCDPISGHTALYWYRQSLGQGLEFLIYFQGNSAPDKSGLPSDRFSAERTGGSVSTLTIQRTQQEDSAVYLCASTKAEGWGNEQFFGPGTRLTVL.

At least ten counts were recorded for this clonotype. This rearrangement joins TRBV12-3 or TRBV12-4 to TRBJ2-1; 9 bases line up with TRBD2. J lost 2 bases, V lost 5 bases, and 4 bases had no gene match. There are 15 residues in the CDR3. CDR3 in DNA: TGTGCCAGCAGTCATGCTAGCGGGACCTACAATGAGCAGTTCTTC. Translated: CASSHASGTYNEQFF.

This clonotype is medium-sized (0.01 to 0.1%) in the sample. The genes are TRBV28 and TRBJ2-2; tentatively, D is TRBD1 (6 bases). CDR3 length: 13 amino acids. The germline V and J ends were trimmed by 7 bases and 13 bases, with 19 bases remaining between them. Germline CDR1 reads MDHEN; CDR2 reads SYDVKM. CDR3: CASTGTPHRVLFF. CDR3 nucleotide sequence: TGTGCCAGCACCGGGACACCCCACCGTGTGCTGTTTTTT.

This clonotype was seen many times. This rearrangement joins TRBV27 to TRBJ1-4, with 7 nucleotides matching TRBD1. The CDR3 covers 15 residues. Germline CDR1 reads MNHEY; CDR2 reads SMNVEV (reference sequence). Trimming removed 7 bases from V and 3 bases from J; junction bases left unmatched: 8. CDR3 in DNA: TGTGCCAGCAAGAGAGGGGGCTGGTCTAATGAAAAACTGTTTTTT. It codes for CASKRGGWSNEKLFF.

In this sample, this clonotype turned up many times. This CDR3 is CASSSHPENEKLFF. The DNA for the CDR3 is TGTGCCAGCAGCTCCCATCCCGAAAATGAAAAACTGTTTTTT. The chain carries TRBV7-2 and TRBJ1-4; D unresolved. The CDR3 consists of 14 residues. Germline V lookup: CDR1 SGHTA, CDR2 FQGNSA. The V and J ends lost 4 bases and 5 bases respectively, with 11 bases between them. The variable domain in full, completed from reference TRBV7-2 and TRBJ1-4, reads GAGVSQSPSNKVTEKGKDVELRCDPISGHTALYWYRQSLGQGLEFLIYFQGNSAPDKSGLPSDRFSAERTGGSVSTLTIQRTQQEDSAVYLCASSSHPENEKLFFGSGTQLSVL.

There are many counts of this clonotype. The chain links TRBV5-1 to TRBJ2-7, with D perhaps assigned TRBD1 or TRBD2 (5 bases each). The germline gives CDR1 SGHRS, CDR2 YFSETQ. V shed 7 bases and J shed 4 bases, with 15 bases lying between them. CDR3 length: 13 residues. The chain's CDR3 is CASRPGTGYEQYF. In DNA form, the CDR3 reads TGCGCCAGCCGACCCGGGACCGGATACGAGCAGTACTTC.

This clonotype appeared many times. Here the CDR3 DNA reads TGTGCCAGCAGCCCACGGGCGGGGGGGCCCACTGAAGCTTTCTTT. Residues: CASSPRAGGPTEAFF. V gene TRBV4-2 combines with J gene TRBJ1-1, with D tentatively TRBD1 (6 bases). V lost 4 bases, J lost 4 bases, and 16 bases lay in between. Germline V gene data show CDR1 as LGHNA and CDR2 as YNFKEQ. This CDR3 comprises 15 residues.

This clonotype appeared many times. The chain carries TRBV12-3 or TRBV12-4 and TRBJ1-1; TRBD1 matches at 9 bases. The CDR3 extends over 13 amino acids. Trimming took 5 bases from V and 2 from J; bases not matched to a gene: 0. For the CDR3, the DNA is TGTGCCAGCAGTACAGGGGGCAACACTGAAGCTTTCTTT. Amino acids: CASSTGGNTEAFF.

There are many counts of this clonotype. The J gene is TRBJ2-1, the V gene TRBV2; tentatively, D is TRBD1 or TRBD2 (5 bases each). V shed 6 bases and J shed 5 bases, with 11 bases lying between them. This CDR3 is 13 amino acids long. Germline V gives CDR1 SNHLY, CDR2 FYNNEI. CDR3 in amino acids: CASRGELNNEQFF. CDR3 in DNA: TGTGCCAGCAGGGGGGAACTTAACAATGAGCAGTTCTTC.

This clonotype was recorded at least ten times. CDR3 amino acids: CATSRDRGLATNEKLFF. The CDR3 DNA sequence: TGTGCCACCAGCAGAGACAGGGGGCTCGCAACTAATGAAAAACTGTTTTTT. J is TRBJ1-4 and V is TRBV15; 8 bases map to TRBD1. Losses at the gene ends were 0 bases for V and 0 bases for J; bases not matched to a gene: 3. The CDR3 length is 17 residues. Germline CDR1 LNHNV, CDR2 YYDKDF (reference sequence).

The sample holds many counts of this clonotype. The genes are TRBV24-1 and TRBJ2-3; 7 bases agree with TRBD2. The germline V gene has CDR1 KGHDR and CDR2 SFDVKD. The CDR3 runs 15 residues. The ends lost 2 bases at V and 2 bases at J; junction bases unmatched: 3. The DNA of the CDR3 is TGTGCCACCAGTGATTGGGGGGGACCCACAGATACGCAGTATTTT. This codes for CATSDWGGPTDTQYF.

The V call is TRBV6-6, the J call TRBJ2-5; 8 bases map to TRBD1. V was pared by 4 bases and J by 1 base, with 5 bases of the junction left unmatched. CDR1 is MNHNY and CDR2 is SVGAGI in the germline V gene (reference sequence). The CDR3 totals 15 residues. The CDR3 DNA reads TGTGCCAGCAGTTTTTTACAGGGGGTCCAAGAGACCCAGTACTTC. As protein: CASSFLQGVQETQYF.

This clonotype came up a few times. The chain carries TRBV5-1 and TRBJ2-7; 8 bases align to TRBD1. Looked up from germline, CDR1 is SGHRS and CDR2 is YFSETQ. The trim removed 5 bases at V and 0 bases at J, leaving 7 bases unmatched. This CDR3 spans 15 amino acids. The DNA for the CDR3 is TGCGCCAGCAGGCTGGGACAGGCGAGCTCCTACGAGCAGTACTTC. It is translated as CASRLGQASSYEQYF.

This clonotype was seen at least ten times. This sequence joins TRBV18 and TRBJ2-2; D is possibly TRBD2 (6 bases). Germline values: CDR1 KGHSH, CDR2 LQKENI. CDR3 length: 15 residues. Between the trimmed V and J ends, which lost 1 base and 5 bases, there was a span of 11 bases. The CDR3: CASSPRLASTGELFF. The CDR3 DNA sequence: TGTGCCAGCTCACCACGGCTAGCGTCTACCGGGGAGCTGTTTTTT.

This clonotype was detected many times. The chain carries TRBV5-4 and TRBJ2-1; 7 bases agree with TRBD1. V lost 4 bases to trimming and J lost 7 bases; unmatched junction nucleotides: 11. This CDR3 has 15 amino acids. CDR1 is SGHNT and CDR2 is YYREEE in the germline V gene (reference sequence). Here the CDR3 reads CASSRDSPWGNEQFF. For the CDR3, the DNA is TGTGCCAGCAGCAGGGACAGCCCTTGGGGAAATGAGCAGTTCTTC.

This clonotype was observed a few times. The chain couples TRBV10-3 to TRBJ2-5; D gene unclear. The CDR3 extends over 12 amino acids. Trimming took off 4 bases at V and 3 bases at J, with 6 bases between the two ends. Germline V gene data show CDR1 as ENHRY and CDR2 as SYGVKD. CDR3 bases: TGTGCCATCAGTGGGGATGAAGAGACCCAGTACTTC. Its protein product is CAISGDEETQYF.

V gene TRBV6-2 or TRBV6-3 combines with J gene TRBJ1-5; TRBD1 is a possible D gene (6 bases). From germline, CDR1 is MNHEY and CDR2 SVGEGT. The CDR3 is 19 residues long. V lost 5 bases and J 0 bases, leaving 23 bases between the germline ends. The CDR3 DNA sequence: TGTGCCAGCAGTCTTCGGACAGCAAGAGTTTCAAATAGCAATCAGCCCCAGCATTTT. It is translated as CASSLRTARVSNSNQPQHF.

A remark on this clonotype: A read error is likely here: a far larger clone is one base away. This sequence joins TRBV4-1 and TRBJ2-1; TRBD1 agrees at 10 bases. The germline V gene encodes CDR1 MGHRA and CDR2 YSYEKL. V gave up 1 base and J gave up 12 bases; unmatched junction bases: 3. The length of the CDR3 is 13 residues. In DNA, the CDR3 is TGCGCCAGCAGCCAAGGACAGGGGGCTAGGCAGTTCTTC. Protein sequence: CASSQGQGARQFF.

The rearrangement uses TRBV3-1 and TRBJ1-3; 8 nucleotides match TRBD1. The trim removed 5 bases at V and 4 bases at J, leaving 7 bases unmatched. There are 15 residues in the CDR3. Looked up from germline, CDR1 is LGHDT and CDR2 is YNNKEL (reference sequence). The CDR3 DNA reads TGTGCCAGCAGCACTGGACAGGGACAAGGAAACACCATATATTTT. This encodes CASSTGQGQGNTIYF.

This clonotype appeared a few times. The rearrangement uses TRBV23-1 and TRBJ1-1; TRBD1 aligns across 9 bases. TRBV23-1 is designated an ORF whose function remains uncertain. The CDR3 consists of 18 residues. V was pared by 7 bases and J by 3 bases, with 18 bases of the junction left unmatched. The DNA for the CDR3 is TGCGCCAGCATCCAGAACGGACAGGGGCCCCAACTGGACACTGAAGCTTTCTTT. This sequence encodes CASIQNGQGPQLDTEAFF.

This clonotype was seen at least ten times. The chain links TRBV19 to TRBJ1-5, with a tentative D call TRBD1 (5 bases). Looked up from germline, CDR1 is LNHDA and CDR2 is SQIVND (reference sequence). The CDR3 is made up of 16 amino acids. V lost 3 bases, J lost 3 bases, and 15 bases lay in between. The CDR3 loop is CASSMSGRGPNQPQHF. The CDR3 DNA is TGTGCCAGTAGTATGAGCGGTCGGGGACCCAATCAGCCCCAGCATTTT. Filled out from reference TRBV19 and TRBJ1-5, the complete variable domain reads DGGITQSPKYLFRKEGQNVTLSCEQNLNHDAMYWYRQDPGQGLRLIYYSQIVNDFQKGDIAEGYSVSREKKESFPLTVTSAQKNPTAFYLCASSMSGRGPNQPQHFGDGTRLSIL.